A selection of T cell receptor beta chains follows, all from one sample in a study of blood T cell repertoires in COVID-19. Data came from immunoSEQ multiplex PCR; TCRdb stores just in-frame clones and leaves some out. Of about 49,000 clones detected, around 87% appear once; the ten largest clones hold less than 6.5%. Sequencing was performed on peripheral blood. Receptor source: a man in his forties with active COVID-19. The CDR3 runs from the conserved cysteine through the conserved F or W. D genes are given only for firm matches. Expanded clones get a size class; other rows say once, few or many, or leave the size out.

J gene,D gene,clone size,V gene,CDR3 length,CDR3 DNA,CDR3 protein
TRBJ1-4,-,-,TRBV4-2,15,TGTGCCAGCAGCCAAGATGGAACAGCCTATGAAAAACTGTTTTTT,CASSQDGTAYEKLFF
TRBJ2-1,TRBD2,-,TRBV24-1,15,TGTGCCACCAGTGAAATGGGGGACTATCACAATGAGCAGTTCTTC,CATSEMGDYHNEQFF
TRBJ2-3,TRBD1,-,TRBV5-1,15,TGCGCCAGCAGCTCCGGGACAGGTGAGAGAGATACGCAGTATTTT,CASSSGTGERDTQYF
TRBJ1-4,-,-,TRBV4-1,15,TGCGCCAGCAGCCGAGGAGGAGCAACTAATGAAAAACTGTTTTTT,CASSRGGATNEKLFF
TRBJ2-2,TRBD1,-,TRBV19,14,TGTGCCAGTGGGGACAGCGCGAACACCGGGGAGCTGTTTTTT,CASGDSANTGELFF
TRBJ1-2,TRBD1,-,TRBV29-1,16,TGCAGCGTTGTGCCCGCCTTAGGACAGGGTGGGGATGGCTACACCTTC,CSVVPALGQGGDGYTF
TRBJ2-7,TRBD1,-,TRBV27,17,TGTGCCAGCAGTCACAGGGGGCCGAATTATCCCACCTACGAGCAGTACTTC,CASSHRGPNYPTYEQYF
TRBJ2-3,TRBD1,few,TRBV28,15,TGTGCCAGCAGTCCAAGACAGGGTGAAACAGATACGCAGTATTTT,CASSPRQGETDTQYF
TRBJ1-1,TRBD1,-,TRBV5-1,14,TGCGCCAGCAGCTTTGCAGGGGGCCGGGCTGAAGCTTTCTTT,CASSFAGGRAEAFF
TRBJ1-2,-,-,TRBV30,12,TGTGCCTGGAGTGTACTGGACTATGGCTACACCTTC,CAWSVLDYGYTF
TRBJ1-2,-,-,TRBV4-2,13,TGTGCCAGCAGCCCGACAGATAACTATGGCTACACCTTC,CASSPTDNYGYTF
TRBJ2-1,-,-,TRBV19,13,TGTGCCACCTCCGCGGCCGTCTACAATGAGCAGTTCTTC,CATSAAVYNEQFF
TRBJ2-1,TRBD1,-,TRBV27,11,TGTGCCAGCACTATACAGGGGGTCGAGATCTTC,CASTIQGVEIF
TRBJ2-2,-,-,TRBV4-2,18,TGTGCCAGCAGCCAAGATCGGTCTGGTGTAGCGTATACCGGGGAGCTGTTTTTT,CASSQDRSGVAYTGELFF
TRBJ2-2,TRBD2,-,TRBV19,16,TGTGCCAGTACCTCGGGGGGGAGGTCTTACCCCGGGGAGCTGTTTTTT,CASTSGGRSYPGELFF
TRBJ2-1,TRBD2,-,TRBV19,15,TGTGCCAGTAGTCCACTAGCGGGGGGCCTCAATGAGCAGTTCTTC,CASSPLAGGLNEQFF
TRBJ2-2,TRBD2,-,TRBV11-2,17,TGTGCCAGCAGCTTAGATGAGACTAGCATAGACACCGGGGAGCTGTTTTTT,CASSLDETSIDTGELFF
TRBJ2-5,TRBD2,-,TRBV18,14,TGTGCCAGCTCCCCCAGCGGGGTTCAAGAGACCCAGTACTTC,CASSPSGVQETQYF
TRBJ1-1,-,-,TRBV9,14,TGTGCCAGCAGCGTAGATGTAGGCGCAGGTGAAGCTTTCTTT,CASSVDVGAGEAFF
TRBJ2-1,TRBD2,-,TRBV24-1,16,TGTGCCACCAGTGATCTTAGCGGGCCTCGAGAGGATGAGCAGTTCTTC,CATSDLSGPREDEQFF
TRBJ1-1,-,once,TRBV5-1,14,TGCGCCAGCAGCTTCAGGAGGCGGAGCACTGAAGCTTTCTTT,CASSFRRRSTEAFF
TRBJ2-5,-,-,TRBV13,13,TGTGCCAGCAGCTCGACCCTCGGGGAGACCCAGTACTTC,CASSSTLGETQYF
TRBJ1-4,TRBD1,-,TRBV5-4,17,TGTGCCAGCAGCTCCGGGACAGGGGGCGTGGGTAATGAAAAACTGTTTTTT,CASSSGTGGVGNEKLFF
TRBJ2-2,TRBD2,-,TRBV9,15,TGTGCCAGCAGCGATGGGACTAGTTCGACCGGGGAGCTGTTTTTT,CASSDGTSSTGELFF